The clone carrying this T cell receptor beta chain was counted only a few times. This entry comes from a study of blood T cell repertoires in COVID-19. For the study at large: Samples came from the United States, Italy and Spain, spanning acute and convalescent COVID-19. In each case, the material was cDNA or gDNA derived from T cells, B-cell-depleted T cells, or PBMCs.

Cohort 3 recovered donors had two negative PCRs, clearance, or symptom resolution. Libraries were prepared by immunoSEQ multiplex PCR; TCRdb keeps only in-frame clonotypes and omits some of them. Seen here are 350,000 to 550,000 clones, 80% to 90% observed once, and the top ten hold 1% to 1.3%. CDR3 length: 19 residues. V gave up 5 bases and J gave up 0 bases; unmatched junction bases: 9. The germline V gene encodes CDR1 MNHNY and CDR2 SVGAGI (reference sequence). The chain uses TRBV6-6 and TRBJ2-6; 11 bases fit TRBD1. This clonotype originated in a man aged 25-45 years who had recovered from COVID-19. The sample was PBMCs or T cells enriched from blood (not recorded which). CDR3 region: CASSPRTGGHLSGANVLTF. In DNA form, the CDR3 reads TGTGCCAGCAGTCCGCGGACAGGGGGCCATCTCTCTGGGGCCAACGTCCTGACTTTC.